This T cell receptor (beta chain) was obtained from a study of blood T cells in healthy people across ages. For this clonotype: Its specificity is not known.

Points from the study as a whole: TCR beta diversity, measured per million T cells, fell in a roughly linear way with age. The diversity estimates, figures obtained from one million T cells, were considered underestimates. Higher diversity and more naive CD4+ cells were features of long-lived donors, compared to aged donors.

Combining a sample-barcoded 5' primer with a J-beta primer mix, a second PCR ran for 7 to 11 cycles. TCRdb reprocessed the 5' RACE reads with MiXCR, giving one entry per CDR3 protein. This table holds fewer than 2,000,000 distinct CDR3 sequences, roughly 43% found once. The CDR3 is 15 amino acids. From germline, CDR1 is MGHRA and CDR2 YSYEKL. V lost 4 bases and J 3 bases, leaving 12 bases between the germline ends. V gene TRBV4-1 combines with J gene TRBJ2-2; D may be TRBD1 or TRBD2 (5 bases each). This TCR came from a human donor in good health. The sequenced material came from blood. CDR3 DNA: TGCGCCAGCAGCCTGAGGTGGGGGTACACCGGGGAGCTGTTTTTT. This encodes CASSLRWGYTGELFF.